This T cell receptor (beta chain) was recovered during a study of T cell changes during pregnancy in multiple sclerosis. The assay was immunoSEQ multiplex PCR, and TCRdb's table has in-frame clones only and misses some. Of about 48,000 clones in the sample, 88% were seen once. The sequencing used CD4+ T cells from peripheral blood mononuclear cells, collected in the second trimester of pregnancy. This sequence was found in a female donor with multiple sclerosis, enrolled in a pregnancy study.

The CDR3 loop is CASSEGQTNYGYTF. The CDR3 coding sequence is TGTGCCAGCAGTGAAGGACAGACAAACTATGGCTACACCTTC. The rearrangement uses TRBV2 and TRBJ1-2; weak D call: TRBD1 (5 bases). The CDR3 sequence is 14 residues long. Trimming took 1 base from V and 2 from J, leaving 8 bases between them. Looked up from germline, CDR1 is SNHLY and CDR2 is FYNNEI.